Sequencing of this TCR beta chain was carried out in a study of Ad26.COV2.S vaccination and SARS-CoV-2 variants (dated by TCRdb to the early 2020s). For the study in its entirety: Donors in the vaccine arm were drawn from COV1001, a phase I-IIa trial of Ad26.COV2.S in healthy adults that was multicentre, randomized, double-blind and placebo-controlled. Ad26.COV2.S was given intramuscularly at 5x10^10 or 1x10^11 viral particles, as a single shot or as two shots 56 days apart. The specificity and breadth of SARS-CoV-2-reactive T cell receptors after Ad26.COV2.S vaccination were assessed by TCRbeta repertoire sequencing. A total of 32 samples were included in the TCR-sequenced set, comprising roughly 19 Ad26.COV2.S vaccine recipients, 5 placebo recipients and 8 SARS-CoV-2 convalescent individuals. Trial participants were randomized into five groups of five, in which low-dose or high-dose Ad26.COV2.S was given once or twice, or placebo was given on both occasions. Throughout the experiments and outcome assessment, investigators stayed blinded to trial group allocation.

What the research found in general, with its limitations: After vaccination, substantial breadth of spike-specific CD8+ and CD4+ T cell responses was reported. Non-spike TCR breadth was comparable between vaccine and placebo recipients, consistent with the vaccine containing only spike. The study was not powered for comparison of responses between vaccine doses or regimens. According to the authors, total T cell responses may have been underestimated by the TCR breadth and depth analyses. Higher spike-specific TCR breadth was observed in Ad26.COV2.S recipients than in placebo recipients (P = 0.0014).

TCRbeta CDR3 regions were sequenced with the immunoSEQ Assay. After extraction, genomic DNA underwent amplification by bias-controlled multiplex PCR, followed by high-throughput sequencing. Per the authors' processing: To quantify the absolute abundance of every unique TCRbeta CDR3 region, sequences were collapsed and filtered. Usable DNA was measured by amplifying reference genes present in all nucleated cells, and TCRbeta template counts were normalized to that usable DNA to estimate T cell fraction. Repertoire TCRs were annotated as SARS-CoV-2-specific by exact matching of V gene, CDR3 amino acid sequence and J gene to a known reactive TCR set. The reference SARS-CoV-2 TCR set was derived from MIRA and filtered for enrichment in COVID-19-positive ImmuneCODE repertoires, a step that removed public or cross-reactive TCRs. Using the MIRA antigens, annotated TCRs were further analysed by specific ORF or by position within an ORF. Breadth was defined as annotated unique rearrangements over total unique productive rearrangements; depth was the summed frequency of those rearrangements. TCR breadth was compared between groups using two-sided Wilcoxon rank-sum tests. TCRdb stores this immuneACCESS table with in-frame sequences only. Part of the clones is absent; in the studies checked, under half of the shortfall reflects unresolved V genes, and no reason is known for the rest. The V and J calls and the clone size are those of that table, but D and trimming were determined from the DNA. The table for this sample lists about 280,000 clones; roughly 86% of them were counted only once. The ten largest clones add up to less than 3.5% of the sample.

This clone has just one count. Its antigen is not yet known. Per-nucleotide qualities are absent, and no much larger clonotype sits a single base away. The sample's treatment or condition label is to be understood as: about 20 received Ad26.COV2.S at low or high dose, single or two shots; roughly five received placebo; per-sample allocation not given. For vaccine and placebo recipients, repertoires were sequenced using samples collected on day 63 after the first injection. Cohort 1b enrolled about 25 adults aged 18-55 years at a single site in Boston, USA, between 29 July and 7 August 2020. Ad26.COV2.S was a replication-incompetent adenovirus type 26 vector expressing a prefusion-stabilized SARS-CoV-2 spike protein from the original Wuhan strain. The sequence was obtained from a person between 18 and 65 years old who received the Ad26.COV2.S COVID-19 vaccine or a placebo. The sequenced sample was peripheral blood, obtained in a trial of Ad26.COV2.S vaccine versus placebo.

This receptor has the CDR3 CSVAGTTGETQYF. DNA sequence: TGCAGCGTTGCGGGGACGACTGGGGAGACCCAGTACTTC. This receptor chain uses TRBV29-1 and TRBJ2-5; the D segment may tentatively be TRBD1 or TRBD2, each giving 5 matched bases. Its CDR3 holds 13 amino acids, cysteine through phenylalanine. Only CDR3 DNA remains: 39 bases, in frame from the first base. The V end loses 4 bases and the J end loses 5 bases, and a stretch of 14 bases separates them. The germline V gene specifies SQVTM as CDR1 and ANQGSEA as CDR2.